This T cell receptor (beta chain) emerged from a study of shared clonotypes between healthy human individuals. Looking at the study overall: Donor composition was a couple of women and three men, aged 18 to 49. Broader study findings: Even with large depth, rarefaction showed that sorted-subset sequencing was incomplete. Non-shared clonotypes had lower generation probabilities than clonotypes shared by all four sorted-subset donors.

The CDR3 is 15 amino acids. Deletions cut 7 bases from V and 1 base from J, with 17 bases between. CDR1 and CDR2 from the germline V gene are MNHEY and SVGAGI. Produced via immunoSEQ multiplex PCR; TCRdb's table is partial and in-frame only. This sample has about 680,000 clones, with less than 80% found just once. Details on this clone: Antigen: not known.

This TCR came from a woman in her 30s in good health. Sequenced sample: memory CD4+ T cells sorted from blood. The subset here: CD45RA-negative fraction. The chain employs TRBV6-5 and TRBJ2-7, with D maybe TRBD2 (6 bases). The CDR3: CASMARLSGSYEQYF. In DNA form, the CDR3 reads TGTGCCAGCATGGCTAGGCTTAGCGGATCCTACGAGCAGTACTTC.